This T cell receptor beta chain was identified during a study of blood T cell repertoires in COVID-19. As for the study in general: PBMCs, B-cell-depleted T cells, or T cells were the source of the cDNA or gDNA that made up the material.

With 5 bases clipped from V and 5 bases from J, the junction kept 8 bases outside the gene matches. This CDR3 is 14 amino acids long. Germline CDR1 is MNHEY and CDR2 is SMNVEV (reference sequence). TCRdb's table, derived via immunoSEQ multiplex PCR, lists solely in-frame clones and lacks some. The sample has some 250,000 clones, more than 75% seen once. The study drew participants aged about 18 to 89 years from about two dozen US areas. The TCR was taken from a woman between 40 and 55 years old with acute COVID-19. The rearrangement joins TRBV27 to TRBJ2-7; TRBD2 matches at 8 bases. The sequencing input was PBMCs or T cells enriched from blood (not recorded which). The CDR3 nucleotides read TGTGCCAGCAGTAACCTAGTTAGCGGGAACGAGCAGTACTTC. Protein: CASSNLVSGNEQYF.